The present T cell receptor (beta chain) was sequenced within a study of T-cell memory formation after mild COVID-19. Study-wide background: Clusters of TCRs were largely donor specific.

Findings of the study overall: Day 15 to 85 contracting clones showed balanced CD4/CD8; day 15 to 37 expanders favored CD4+. The study found contracting CD4+ clones mainly in CM and EM and contracting CD8+ clones in EMRA. The appearance of some responding clones in pre-infection memory suggested that cross-reactive memory joined.

TCRdb used MiXCR to reprocess the 5' RACE reads, holding one entry per CDR3 protein. The sample carries 130,000 to 150,000 distinct CDR3 sequences, about 19% recorded once. CDR1 MNHEY and CDR2 SMNVEV come from the germline V gene (reference sequence). The CDR3 length is 15 residues. Trimming removed 6 bases from V and 3 bases from J, with 18 bases in between. This clonotype has a handful of counts. Its antigen is not identified. The material sequenced was PBMCs or a T cell subset sorted from them (not recorded which). The sequence was obtained from an adult woman who had mild COVID-19 (a few samples of this study predate the infection). Cell type and time point are not known. This chain uses TRBV27 with TRBJ2-7; perhaps D is TRBD1 or TRBD2 (5 bases each). The CDR3 protein is CASRPRDGVGYEQYF. CDR3 DNA sequence: TGTGCCAGCAGACCCCGGGACGGCGTAGGCTACGAGCAGTACTTC.